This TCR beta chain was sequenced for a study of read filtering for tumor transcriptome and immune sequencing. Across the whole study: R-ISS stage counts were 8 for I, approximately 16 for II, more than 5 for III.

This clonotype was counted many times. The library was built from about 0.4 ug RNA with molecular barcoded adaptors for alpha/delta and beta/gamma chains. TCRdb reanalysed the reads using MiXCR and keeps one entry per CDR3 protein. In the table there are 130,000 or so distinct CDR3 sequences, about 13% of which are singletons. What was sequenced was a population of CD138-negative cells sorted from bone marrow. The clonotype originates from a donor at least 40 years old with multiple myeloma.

CDR3 in amino acids: CASTPGGEYGNEQFF. Written as DNA, the CDR3 is TGCGCCAGCACCCCAGGGGGGGAGTACGGCAATGAGCAGTTCTTC. V gene TRBV5-1 combines with J gene TRBJ2-1, with D perhaps matching TRBD1 or TRBD2 (7 bases each). The CDR3 loop spans 15 amino acids. V shed 6 bases and J shed 6 bases, with 19 bases lying between them. The V gene's germline CDR1 is SGHRS and CDR2 YFSETQ.